Listed below are T cell receptor beta chains from one sample, sequenced in a study of CD8 T cells in ankylosing spondylitis. TCRdb reanalysed the 5' RACE reads using MiXCR and keeps one entry per CDR3 protein. This table has some 95,000 distinct CDR3 sequences, about 9% appearing once. The material sequenced was blood, either unsorted or a sorted T cell fraction (not recorded which). The origin of the receptors is a male donor with ankylosing spondylitis or in good health (not recorded which). Each CDR3 is given with its conserved first and last residue. A D gene is named only where the DNA matches it firmly. Clone size appears in some rows only: once, few, many, or a class for an expanded clone.

DNA	CDR3	J	V	D	size
TGTGCCAGTAGTATCGACGGCTCTGGAAACACCATATATTTT	CASSIDGSGNTIYF	TRBJ1-3	TRBV19	NA	few
TGTGCCAGCAGTTTGCGGGGAAGCGGGTTCTACGAGCAGTACTTC	CASSLRGSGFYEQYF	TRBJ2-7	TRBV27	NA	NA
TGTGCCAGCAGCTTAACTAGCGGGGGGGTATCCTACAATGAGCAGTTCTTC	CASSLTSGGVSYNEQFF	TRBJ2-1	TRBV7-2	TRBD2	many
TGTGCCAGCAGCTTGGGCCAGGGGGCTGGAGAGACCCAGTACTTC	CASSLGQGAGETQYF	TRBJ2-5	TRBV11-2	TRBD1	NA
TGTGCCAGCAGCCGCGATTGGGGCTTAGGGGCCTACGAGCAGTACTTC	CASSRDWGLGAYEQYF	TRBJ2-7	TRBV6-5	NA	NA
TGTGCCAGCAGCTTAGGCCAGCTGGACGAGCAGTACTTC	CASSLGQLDEQYF	TRBJ2-7	TRBV7-8	NA	few
TGTGCCAGCAGTCTGGACAGGGATTCCGAGCAGTACTTC	CASSLDRDSEQYF	TRBJ2-7	TRBV6-1	TRBD1	few
TGTGCCAGCAGTGATCCAGAAAACGCACCTAGCTCCTACGAGCAGTACTTC	CASSDPENAPSSYEQYF	TRBJ2-7	TRBV2	NA	many
TGTGCCAGCAGTTTAGATGAGGGCAATGAGCAGTTCTTC	CASSLDEGNEQFF	TRBJ2-1	TRBV12-3/TRBV12-4	NA	NA
TGTGCCAGCAGCATGCTGACAGAGGGCGGATACGAGCAGTACTTC	CASSMLTEGGYEQYF	TRBJ2-7	TRBV3-1	NA	many
TGTGCCAGCAGCTTAGACGGACGGGAGTATTCACCCCTCCACTTT	CASSLDGREYSPLHF	TRBJ1-6	TRBV7-2	NA	many
TGTGCCAGCAGCTTATACAGGGGGTATGAGCAGTTCTTC	CASSLYRGYEQFF	TRBJ2-1	TRBV11-2	TRBD1	few
TGCACTGCGCAAGACAGGGAGCCCTCCTACGAGCAGTACTTC	CTAQDREPSYEQYF	TRBJ2-7	TRBV20-1	TRBD1	NA
TGTGCCAGCAGTGTGGGAGTGCTAGCGGCATCCTACGAGCAGTACTTC	CASSVGVLAASYEQYF	TRBJ2-7	TRBV2	TRBD2	many
TGCGCCAGCAGCCCCGCCGGGGCGAACACTGAAGCTTTCTTT	CASSPAGANTEAFF	TRBJ1-1	TRBV5-1	NA	many
TGTGCCACCAGCACTTTACAGGGTCCCCAAGAGACCCAGTACTTC	CATSTLQGPQETQYF	TRBJ2-5	TRBV15	NA	many
TGTGCCAGCAGCTTGGAAGGCGGCTGGGGAGGGGGCACTGAAGCTTTCTTT	CASSLEGGWGGGTEAFF	TRBJ1-1	TRBV5-6	NA	NA
TGTGCCACCAGTGTCGGCAGGGGCGCCCCTTACAATGAGCAGTTCTTC	CATSVGRGAPYNEQFF	TRBJ2-1	TRBV24-1	NA	many
TGTGCCAGCTCGCGGGGAGGGTCCTACAATGAGCAGTTCTTC	CASSRGGSYNEQFF	TRBJ2-1	TRBV27	TRBD2	many
TGTGCCAGCAGTGCCGCCTCTAGCGGGGGGGCCCACGAGCAGTACTTC	CASSAASSGGAHEQYF	TRBJ2-7	TRBV12-3/TRBV12-4	TRBD2	many
TGTGCCAGCAGTTACTCAGGGGGCGGCCTCTACAATGAGCAGTTCTTC	CASSYSGGGLYNEQFF	TRBJ2-1	TRBV6-2/TRBV6-3	TRBD1	many
TGCAGCGCTATGGCCTCCTATGACTACACCTTC	CSAMASYDYTF	TRBJ1-2	TRBV29-1	NA	few
TGTGCCAGCAGCGTAGACAGGGAAGAGACCCAGTACTTC	CASSVDREETQYF	TRBJ2-5	TRBV9	NA	many
TGTGCCAGCTCACCACCGGTAGATACGCAGTATTTT	CASSPPVDTQYF	TRBJ2-3	TRBV18	NA	many
TGTGCCTCCACCCAAGAGGAGACTAGCGGGGTGAGGTATAGGGGGACCCAGTACTTC	CASTQEETSGVRYRGTQYF	TRBJ2-5	TRBV3-1	TRBD2	once
TGTGCCACCAGTGACAAATACACAGATACGCAGTATTTT	CATSDKYTDTQYF	TRBJ2-3	TRBV24-1	NA	many
TGTGCCATCAGTCCGACAGATGGGAATCAGCCCCAGCATTTT	CAISPTDGNQPQHF	TRBJ1-5	TRBV10-3	NA	many
TGTGCCAGCAGTTCGAGACAGGGATCCTACAATGAGCAGTTCTTC	CASSSRQGSYNEQFF	TRBJ2-1	TRBV12-3/TRBV12-4	TRBD1	many
TGTGCCAGCAGTGAAATTGGTGAACAGGGCTCCTACACCTTC	CASSEIGEQGSYTF	TRBJ1-2	TRBV6-1	NA	many
TGCGCCAGCAGCTTGACAGGAGATAATTCACCCCTCCACTTT	CASSLTGDNSPLHF	TRBJ1-6	TRBV5-1	NA	many
TGTGCCAGCAGTTACTCGGGGTTCACAGATACGCAGTATTTT	CASSYSGFTDTQYF	TRBJ2-3	TRBV6-5	NA	many
TGTGCCAGCAGCTTAGCTGAGTTGAAACCGGGACATAGCTCCTACGAGCAGTACTTC	CASSLAELKPGHSSYEQYF	TRBJ2-7	TRBV7-2	NA	few
TGTGCCAGCAGCTTAGCGGGGGCCGGGGGGAACACCGGGGAGCTGTTTTTT	CASSLAGAGGNTGELFF	TRBJ2-2	TRBV7-6	NA	many
TGTGCCATCGGAGGGGGCTACGAGCAGTACTTC	CAIGGGYEQYF	TRBJ2-7	TRBV10-3	NA	many
TGCAGCGTTGAGTTCAGGGGTCAGGAAAAACTGTTTTTT	CSVEFRGQEKLFF	TRBJ1-4	TRBV29-1	NA	many
TGTGCCAGCAGTCTGGACGGTAATCAGCCCCAGCATTTT	CASSLDGNQPQHF	TRBJ1-5	TRBV12-3/TRBV12-4	NA	many
TGTGCCACCAGTGGTACGGGGTCGGGGGAGACCCAGTACTTC	CATSGTGSGETQYF	TRBJ2-5	TRBV24-1	NA	many
TGCAGCGTTACCCCGAGGGACTACCAAGAGACCCAGTACTTC	CSVTPRDYQETQYF	TRBJ2-5	TRBV29-1	NA	few
TGTGCCAGCAGTCCCTTACGGGAGACCCAGTACTTC	CASSPLRETQYF	TRBJ2-5	TRBV7-9	NA	NA
TGCAGCGTTGAACCGTTAATAGGGACTAGCGGGTACCAAGAGACCCAGTACTTC	CSVEPLIGTSGYQETQYF	TRBJ2-5	TRBV29-1	TRBD2	many
TGTGCCAGTAGTATAAACAGCCACAATTCACCCCTCCACTTT	CASSINSHNSPLHF	TRBJ1-6	TRBV19	NA	many
TGTGCCAGCAGCCAGGCCGAAAGCGAGCAGTACTTC	CASSQAESEQYF	TRBJ2-7	TRBV3-1	NA	many
TGTGCCAGCAGTTCCCGGACTAGCGGGTCAGATGAGCAGTTCTTC	CASSSRTSGSDEQFF	TRBJ2-1	TRBV2	TRBD2	many
TGCAGCGTGGCGGTAGCGAACACTGAAGCTTTCTTT	CSVAVANTEAFF	TRBJ1-1	TRBV29-1	NA	few